Listed here are 22 T cell receptor beta chains from one sample, sequenced in a study of OX40 agonist ivuxolimab in advanced cancers. TCRdb's copy holds only in-frame clones and misses some; the assay was immunoSEQ multiplex PCR. This table holds about 56,000 clones, roughly nine tenths found once. Source: CD4+ or CD8+ T cells sorted from blood, taken in a trial of the OX40 agonist ivuxolimab. The receptors stem from an adult with an advanced solid tumor such as melanoma, head and neck, liver or kidney cancer.

The gene calls are TRBV11-2 and TRBJ2-5, with unresolved D. This CDR3 has 14 amino acids. With 2 bases removed from V and 3 bases from J, the gap between germline ends came to 10 bases. CDR1 is SGHAT, CDR2 FQNNGV, per germline. The CDR3 nucleotides read TGTGCCAGCAGCTTACTAGGGCTGAAAGAGACCCAGTACTTC. This encodes CASSLLGLKETQYF.

The chain is built from TRBV6-1 and TRBJ1-5; D is possibly TRBD1 (5 bases). Trimming pared 4 bases from V and 3 bases from J, leaving 13 bases between. CDR1 is MNHNS and CDR2 is SASEGT in the germline V gene. This CDR3 has 15 amino acids. CDR3: CASSATGPHNQPQHF. CDR3 in DNA: TGTGCCAGCAGTGCCACAGGTCCGCACAATCAGCCCCAGCATTTT.

The chain uses TRBV11-2 and TRBJ2-3; 9 nucleotides line up with TRBD2. CDR3 length: 14 amino acids. Germline values: CDR1 SGHAT, CDR2 FQNNGV. After removal of 1 base from V and 6 bases from J, the junction contained 2 bases not matched to a gene. The CDR3 spells CASSLGTSGDTQYF. Written as DNA, the CDR3 is TGTGCCAGCAGCTTAGGAACTAGCGGGGATACGCAGTATTTT.

This chain uses TRBV10-3 with TRBJ1-5; 8 nucleotides line up with TRBD1. CDR1 is ENHRY and CDR2 is SYGVKD in the germline V gene. The CDR3 runs to 14 residues. V dropped 9 bases and J dropped 2; count of bases not matched to a gene: 6. The CDR3, as DNA: TGTGCCATTGGACAGGGTGGCGGCAATCAGCCCCAGCATTTT. Translation gives CAIGQGGGNQPQHF.

The chain is built from TRBV9 and TRBJ2-2; tentatively, D is TRBD2 (6 bases). In germline, CDR1 is SGDLS, CDR2 YYNGEE. Trimming cost V 0 bases and J 0 bases, with 9 bases left between them. The CDR3 is 16 amino acids. The CDR3 loop reads CASSVVGDSNTGELFF. The CDR3 DNA sequence: TGTGCCAGCAGCGTAGTAGGGGACTCGAACACCGGGGAGCTGTTTTTT.

V and J are TRBV7-9 and TRBJ2-7; no firm D call. The CDR3 contains 13 residues. CDR1 and CDR2 (germline): SEHNR, FQNEAQ (reference sequence). V dropped 1 base and J dropped 1 base, with 5 bases sitting between them. The CDR3: CASSLGVSYEQYF. The CDR3 coding sequence is TGTGCCAGCAGCTTAGGGGTTTCCTACGAGCAGTACTTC.

V gene TRBV5-4 combines with J gene TRBJ2-3; either TRBD1 or TRBD2 may fit D (5 bases each). The V gene's germline CDR1 is SGHNT and CDR2 YYREEE (reference sequence). This CDR3 has 14 residues. The germline V and J ends were trimmed by 0 bases and 2 bases, with 7 bases remaining between them. CDR3 bases: TGTGCCAGCAGCTTGGTCGGGACCACAGATACGCAGTATTTT. This codes for CASSLVGTTDTQYF.

The chain links TRBV11-2 to TRBJ2-5, with D hard to call. CDR1 SGHAT and CDR2 FQNNGV come from the germline V gene. This CDR3 contains 14 residues. V was pared by 5 bases and J by 0 bases, with 10 bases between. This CDR3 is CASSRDRNQETQYF. The CDR3 DNA follows: TGTGCCAGCAGCCGAGACCGAAACCAAGAGACCCAGTACTTC.

CDR3 bases: TGTGCCTGGACGACAGGGTTAACCTACGAGCAGTACTTC. It translates to CAWTTGLTYEQYF. The chain carries TRBV30 and TRBJ2-7; 7 bases line up with TRBD1. Losses at the gene ends were 4 bases for V and 2 bases for J; bases not matched to a gene: 5. The CDR3 totals 13 residues. Germline assignment: CDR1 GTSNPN and CDR2 SVGIG (reference sequence).

The rearrangement joins TRBV7-2 to TRBJ2-7, with D tentatively TRBD1 or TRBD2 (5 bases each). Germline V CDR1 and CDR2: SGHTA, FQGNSA. The V end was cut by 5 bases, the J end by 1 base, with 12 bases between. The CDR3 is 14 amino acids. CDR3 in amino acids: CASSREGRSYEQYF. CDR3 sequence (DNA): TGTGCCAGCAGCCGCGAGGGGCGGTCCTACGAGCAGTACTTC.

By sample fraction, this clone is medium-sized. This chain uses TRBV6-6 with TRBJ2-7; no reliable D call. V gave up 6 bases and J gave up 3 bases, with 9 bases separating them. The CDR3 covers 12 residues. Germline-derived CDR1 and CDR2 are MNHNY and SVGAGI (reference sequence). CDR3 DNA: TGTGCCAGCAGCCTTTCGGGCTACGAGCAGTACTTC. Protein product: CASSLSGYEQYF.

The genes are TRBV5-5 and TRBJ2-3; D not certain. Germline CDR1 reads SGHKS; CDR2 reads YYEKEE (reference sequence). The CDR3 sequence is 15 residues long. The V and J ends lost 5 bases and 1 base respectively, with 14 bases between them. DNA of the CDR3: TGTGCCAGCAGTCGTTCTCCTGGGGGCACAGATACGCAGTATTTT. Encoded protein: CASSRSPGGTDTQYF.

CDR3: CASSEQWVETQYF. CDR3 DNA: TGCGCCAGCAGTGAACAGTGGGTAGAGACCCAGTACTTC. V usage is TRBV10-2 and J usage is TRBJ2-5; D remains ambiguous. The germline V gene encodes CDR1 WSHSY and CDR2 SAAADI. There are 13 residues in the CDR3. Trimming shortened V by 3 bases and J by 4 bases, and 9 bases separated the two germline ends.

This chain connects TRBV4-1 to TRBJ1-2, with 12 positions matching TRBD1. V lost 6 bases, J lost 0 bases, and 8 bases stayed unmatched. The V gene's germline CDR1 is MGHRA and CDR2 YSYEKL. The CDR3 consists of 17 residues. The CDR3, as DNA: TGCGCCAGCAGTCGAACGGGACAGGGGGCAGCTAACTATGGCTACACCTTC. It encodes CASSRTGQGAANYGYTF.

In this sample, this clone turned up a few times. V gene TRBV5-1 combines with J gene TRBJ2-5, with a weak D call TRBD1 (5 bases). V lost 0 bases to trimming and J lost 0 bases, with 9 bases between them. Germline-derived CDR1 and CDR2 are SGHRS and YFSETQ. CDR3 length: 15 residues. CDR3 loop: CASSLGQGYQETQYF. CDR3 coding DNA: TGCGCCAGCAGCTTGGGGCAGGGTTACCAAGAGACCCAGTACTTC.

J is TRBJ1-5 and V is TRBV2; D is unresolved. The CDR3 has 15 residues. The germline V gene has CDR1 SNHLY and CDR2 FYNNEI. Trimming left V 1 base short and J 4 bases short, with 11 bases between. Here the CDR3 reads CASSEDGQVNQPQHF. The CDR3 DNA reads TGTGCCAGCAGTGAAGACGGGCAGGTTAATCAGCCCCAGCATTTT.

The chain is built from TRBV13 and TRBJ1-1, with D possibly matching TRBD1 (6 bases). CDR1 is PRHDT, CDR2 FYEKMQ, per germline (reference sequence). V gave up 5 bases and J gave up 0 bases, with 19 bases separating them. This CDR3 contains 17 residues. DNA for the CDR3: TGTGCCAGCAGCCGGGGTCCGACAGGCGCTTTGAACACTGAAGCTTTCTTT. Translating gives CASSRGPTGALNTEAFF.

J is TRBJ1-2 and V is TRBV7-9; D unclear. CDR1 is SEHNR, CDR2 FQNEAQ, per germline (reference sequence). Trimming took off 1 base at V and 8 bases at J, with 17 bases between the two ends. The CDR3 runs to 15 residues. The CDR3 is CASSLGAVTAEGYTF. In DNA form, the CDR3 reads TGTGCCAGCAGCTTAGGGGCAGTTACCGCAGAAGGCTACACCTTC.

CDR3 sequence reads: CASTRGQGRETQYF. CDR3 DNA: TGTGCCAGCACCCGGGGACAGGGAAGAGAGACCCAGTACTTC. The rearrangement joins TRBV28 to TRBJ2-5; 9 bases match TRBD1. The J segment lost 4 bases and the V segment lost 7 bases, leaving 7 bases of the junction unmatched. Per germline, CDR1 MDHEN and CDR2 SYDVKM. This CDR3 spans 14 amino acids.

This chain uses TRBV29-1 with TRBJ1-4; D gene unclear. Germline V gene data show CDR1 as SQVTM and CDR2 as ANQGSEA. V shed 6 bases and J shed 0 bases, with 11 bases lying between them. CDR3 length: 14 residues. CDR3 protein: CSVANRATNEKLFF. DNA of the CDR3: TGCAGCGTAGCTAACAGAGCAACTAATGAAAAACTGTTTTTT.

This chain links TRBV28 with TRBJ1-2; 7 bases fit TRBD1. CDR1 and CDR2 (germline): MDHEN, SYDVKM. The CDR3 has 14 amino acids. The J segment lost 4 bases and the V segment lost 7 bases, leaving 9 bases of the junction unmatched. DNA of the CDR3: TGTGCCAGCATTAGACAGGGTCCTATCTATGGCTACACCTTC. Translating gives CASIRQGPIYGYTF.

V usage is TRBV28 and J usage is TRBJ2-5; TRBD2 agrees at 12 bases. CDR1 is MDHEN, CDR2 SYDVKM, per germline. V trimming: 3 bases; J trimming: 5 bases; junction bases outside the gene matches: 4. CDR3 length equals 15 residues. CDR3 loop: CASSLGTSGFETQYF. CDR3 DNA sequence: TGTGCCAGCAGTTTGGGGACTAGCGGGTTTGAGACCCAGTACTTC.